The T cell receptor beta chain under discussion was sequenced for a study of T cell responses to AZD1222 COVID-19 vaccine. The CDR3 contains 15 residues. The protocol was immunoSEQ multiplex PCR, while the TCRdb copy is restricted to in-frame clones and leaves out a portion. This table holds about 130,000 clones, 91% found once. The V gene is TRBV1, the J gene TRBJ1-1; the listed D gene, TRBD1, was not tested against the DNA. TRBV1 corresponds to a pseudogene. This sample comprised peripheral blood, obtained 28 days after the second AZD1222 dose. This TCR derives from an adult who received the AZD1222 COVID-19 vaccine. The CDR3 region is CTSSQGRVMNTEAFF. Here the CDR3 DNA reads TGCACCAGCAGCCAAGGCAGGGTCATGAACACTGAAGCTTTCTTT.